Shown below are 26 T cell receptor delta chains from a single sample sequenced in a study of Vγ9Vδ2 T cells in congenital toxoplasmosis. cDNA was made by template-switch reverse transcription with TRGC- and TRDC-specific primers in one tube. Both the TRGC1 and TRGC2 constant genes were targeted by the TRGC primer. TCRdb re-identified clones in the reads via CATT. The sample lists about 910 delta-chain clones, just under 20% occurring once. Sample: gamma-delta T cells from blood. The receptors stem from a child under 10 years old born to a mother with Toxoplasma gondii infection during pregnancy, either congenitally infected or uninfected (not recorded which).

Concerning this clone itself: With a much larger clone just one base away, this may be a read error. V and J are TRDV2 and TRDJ1; TRDD2 aligns across 9 bases. TCRdb supplies no J gene; here it was assigned by aligning the nucleotide sequence to germline. CDR1 GEAIGNYY and CDR2 EKD come from the germline V gene. The length of the CDR3 is 21 residues. This CDR3 reads CARDTVPSYERVSKYTDKLIF. The CDR3 nucleotides are TGTGCCCGTGACACGGTTCCTTCCTACGAGCGGGTGTCGAAGTACACCGATAAACTCATCTTT.

In its sample, this clone is large. The genes are TRDV2 and TRDJ1, with 8 nucleotides matching TRDD3. The CDR3 is 14 amino acids. J lost 0 bases, V lost 2 bases, and 1 base had no gene match. The germline V gene has CDR1 GEAIGNYY and CDR2 EKD. The CDR3 spells CACDKLGDTDKLIF. DNA of the CDR3: TGTGCCTGTGACAAACTGGGGGACACCGATAAACTCATCTTT.

By share, this clone ranks as large. This chain links TRDV2 with TRDJ1, with TRDD3 matching 12 bases. Germline-derived CDR1 and CDR2 are GEAIGNYY and EKD. The junction had 13 bases not matched to a gene; V was cut back by 2 bases and J by 4 bases. The CDR3 runs 18 residues. The CDR3 DNA follows: TGTGCCTGTGACAACCTCAGTACTGGGGGATACAAAGACGATAAACTCATCTTT. This translates into CACDNLSTGGYKDDKLIF.

This clone was counted only a few times. This may be a read error: a much more frequent sequence differs by one nucleotide. Different DNA sequences within this sample yield the same CDR3. V gene TRDV2 combines with J gene TRDJ3; D may be TRDD3 (5 bases). CDR1 GEAIGNYY and CDR2 EKD come from the germline V gene. V gave up 0 bases and J gave up 0 bases, with 11 bases separating them. This CDR3 has 18 amino acids. The CDR3 protein is CACDTLLGLSWDTRQMFF. DNA for the CDR3: TGTGCCTGTGACACCTTGCTGGGCCTCTCCTGGGACACCCGACAGATGTTTTTC.

This clone is termed medium-sized. This sequence joins TRDV3 and TRDJ1; tentative D call: TRDD3 (6 bases). The J gene was missing in TCRdb and was found by matching the end of the DNA to germline. V shed 4 bases and J shed 0 bases, with 18 bases lying between them. From germline, CDR1 is TVYSNPD and CDR2 GDNSRS (reference sequence). The CDR3 runs 15 residues. Here the CDR3 DNA reads TGTGCCTCACCCGGGGGACCGATGTACACCGATAAACTCATCTTT. This encodes CASPGGPMYTDKLIF.

This clone was found a few times. Being one base from a much bigger clone, this may be a read error. The V and J genes are TRDV2 and TRDJ1; TRDD3 matches 10 bases. Trimming took 4 bases from V and 0 from J; bases not matched to a gene: 22. This CDR3 region has 21 residues. Germline values: CDR1 GEAIGNYY, CDR2 EKD. Here the CDR3 reads CACETVRGGGYTLVYTDKLIF. The DNA of the CDR3 is TGTGCCTGTGAAACCGTAAGGGGTGGGGGATACACTCTCGTGTACACCGATAAACTCATCTTT.

About this clone itself: A read error is the likely source, as a far larger clone sits one nucleotide away. The V gene is TRDV1; the J gene was not called. From germline, CDR1 is TSWWSYY and CDR2 QGS. This CDR3 is 19 amino acids long. The CDR3 bases are TGTGCTCTTGGGCCTCGACCCCTAGAACTACCGACTATACCCCGGTCGCTCATCTTT. It encodes CALGPRPLELPTIPRSLIF.

Comments on this clone: It may be a read error: a sequence one base away is much more abundant. This sample includes further DNA sequences coding for the same CDR3. The gene calls are TRDV2 and TRDJ3; 9 nucleotides agree with TRDD3. The CDR3 loop spans 21 amino acids. Per the germline V gene, CDR1 is GEAIGNYY and CDR2 is EKD. The CDR3 is CACACVDCTGGNSWDTRQMFF. The CDR3 DNA reads as TGTGCCTGTGCGTGTGTCGACTGTACTGGGGGAAACTCCTGGGACACCCGCCAGATGTTTTTC.

This clone was seen just once. This likely stems from a read error, as it lies one base from a far larger clone. The chain has TRDV2 and TRDJ3; 7 positions match TRDD3. The J gene, not given by TCRdb, was assigned here from a germline match of the nucleotide sequence. CDR1 is GEAIGNYY and CDR2 is EKD in the germline V gene. V gave up 0 bases and J gave up 1 base; unmatched junction bases: 5. The CDR3 is made up of 18 amino acids. This chain's CDR3 is CACDTVGDMSWDTRQMFF. DNA of the CDR3: TGTGCCTGTGACACCGTGGGGGACATGTCCTGGGACACCCGACAGATGTTTTTC.

This clone is large. The J gene is TRDJ1, the V gene TRDV3; D not certain. The CDR3 runs to 16 residues. With 1 base removed from V and 0 bases from J, the gap between germline ends came to 18 bases. Germline CDR1 is TVYSNPD and CDR2 is GDNSRS (reference sequence). The CDR3 sequence: CAFIPKWDSYTDKLIF. The CDR3 DNA reads TGTGCCTTTATCCCTAAGTGGGACTCGTACACCGATAAACTCATCTTT.

This clone was detected a few times. This probably arose from a read error, given a far larger clone one base away. This same CDR3 is encoded by further DNA sequences in the sample. J is TRDJ1 and V is TRDV1; the match to TRDD2 covers 8 bases. With V trimmed by 1 base and J by 6 bases, 28 bases remained unmatched. CDR3 length: 22 residues. CDR1 and CDR2 from the germline V gene are TSWWSYY and QGS. In DNA form, the CDR3 reads TGTGCTCTTGGGGAACGGGGAGGCTTCCTACGATTCCGCACTGGTGGCAGTAATAAACTCATCTTT. As protein: CALGERGGFLRFRTGGSNKLIF.

This clone is medium-sized (0.01 to 0.1%) by share. This chain joins TRDV2 and TRDJ3; a weak D match, TRDD3 (6 bases). This CDR3 has 16 residues. V lost 4 bases and J 0 bases, leaving 9 bases between the germline ends. Germline CDR1 reads GEAIGNYY; CDR2 reads EKD. The DNA of the CDR3 is TGTGCCTGTGATGTACTGGGCTCCTGGGACACCCGACAGATGTTTTTC. Its protein product is CACDVLGSWDTRQMFF.

The genes are TRDV2 and TRDJ3; TRDD3 is a possible D gene (6 bases). The CDR3 contains 17 residues. The V end lost 0 bases, the J end lost 0 bases, and 8 bases lay between the germline ends. From germline, CDR1 is GEAIGNYY and CDR2 EKD. CDR3 loop: CACDTSGVSWDTRQMFF. The CDR3 nucleotides are TGTGCCTGTGACACCTCTGGGGTCTCCTGGGACACCCGACAGATGTTTTTC.

Of note for this clone: At one end the junction does not follow the germline gene, possibly because of a read error. Other DNA sequences in the sample encode the same CDR3. The chain employs TRDV1 and TRDJ1; the D gene is possibly TRDD2 (6 bases). This CDR3 has 21 amino acids. The germline V gene encodes CDR1 TSWWSYY and CDR2 QGS. CDR3 in amino acids: CALGEGLPSDLGLLYTDKLIF. For the CDR3, the DNA is TGTGCTCTTGGGGAAGGCCTTCCCTCCGATTTGGGGCTCCTGTACACAGATAAACTCATCTTT.

This clone is judged large (0.1 to 1%). The chain couples TRDV3 to TRDJ1; perhaps TRDD3 as D (5 bases). Germline loops: CDR1 TVYSNPD, CDR2 GDNSRS (reference sequence). Trimming removed 0 bases from V and 0 bases from J, with 20 bases in between. The CDR3 spans 17 residues. In DNA, the CDR3 is TGTGCCTTTAGGTATTTGGTTCTGGGCCTATACACCGATAAACTCATCTTT. The encoded protein is CAFRYLVLGLYTDKLIF. The variable domain in full, with the rest retrieved from reference TRDV3 and TRDJ1, is CDKVTQSSPDQTVASGSEVVLLCTYDTVYSNPDLFWYRIRPDYSFQFVFYGDNSRSEGADFTQGRFSVKHILTQKAFHLVISPVRTEDSATYYCAFRYLVLGLYTDKLIFGKGTRVTVEP.

In its sample, this clone is large. The V gene is TRDV2, the J gene TRDJ2; 9 nucleotides match TRDD3. V trimming: 0 bases; J trimming: 3 bases; junction bases outside the gene matches: 10. The CDR3 spans 18 residues. Germline CDR1 GEAIGNYY, CDR2 EKD. The CDR3 nucleotides read TGTGCCTGTGACACCGTGGGGGATAAGTTAGGGATGACAGCACAACTCTTCTTT. Translating it yields CACDTVGDKLGMTAQLFF.

Turning to this clone: With a much larger clone just one base away, this may be a read error. The chain uses TRDV2 and TRDJ1; 8 positions match TRDD3. J lost 3 bases, V lost 5 bases, and 7 bases had no gene match. Germline V gene data show CDR1 as GEAIGNYY and CDR2 as EKD. The CDR3 runs to 14 residues. The DNA of the CDR3 is TGTGCCTGTGCCACTCTGGGGGAAGCCGATAAACTCATCTTT. Protein product: CACATLGEADKLIF.

This clone was recorded once. A far larger clone differs by one base, so this is likely a read error. This chain joins TRDV2 and TRDJ1; 10 nucleotides line up with TRDD3. TCRdb gives no J gene; it was assigned here by matching the DNA to germline. The length of the CDR3 is 15 residues. V lost 4 bases, J lost 5 bases, and 9 bases stayed unmatched. The V gene's germline CDR1 is GEAIGNYY and CDR2 EKD. The CDR3 DNA reads TGTGCCTGTGAAGGAATGGGGGATACCTCAGATAAACTCATCTTT. As protein: CACEGMGDTSDKLIF.

Within the sample, this clone is large (0.1 to 1%). V and J are TRDV2 and TRDJ1; 7 bases line up with TRDD3. There are 17 residues in the CDR3. The V gene's germline CDR1 is GEAIGNYY and CDR2 EKD. V lost 1 base to trimming and J lost 0 bases; unmatched junction nucleotides: 10. The CDR3, as DNA: TGTGCCTGTGACACGCTCGGGGATAGGACGTACACCGATAAACTCATCTTT. As protein: CACDTLGDRTYTDKLIF.

As regards this clone: With only one base between it and a far larger clone, this is likely a read error. The chain joins TRDV2 to TRDJ2; 8 bases align to TRDD3. The CDR3 length is 14 residues. Germline CDR1 and CDR2: GEAIGNYY and EKD. J lost 3 bases, V lost 3 bases, and 2 bases had no gene match. CDR3 sequence reads: CACDPWGMTAQLFF. The DNA for the CDR3 is TGTGCCTGTGACCCCTGGGGGATGACAGCACAACTCTTCTTT.

Within the sample, this clone is medium-sized. The rearrangement links TRDV2 to TRDJ1, with TRDD3 matching over 9 bases. The junction had 17 bases not matched to a gene; V was cut back by 0 bases and J by 4 bases. Germline V CDR1 and CDR2: GEAIGNYY, EKD. The CDR3 covers 19 residues. The chain's CDR3 is CACDTLPPGGWREIDKLIF. CDR3 bases: TGTGCCTGTGACACCCTCCCGCCTGGGGGATGGAGGGAGATCGATAAACTCATCTTT.

Within the sample, this clone is large. V and J are TRDV3 and TRDJ1, with a weak D call TRDD2 (7 bases). Between the trimmed V and J ends, which lost 5 bases and 0 bases, there was a span of 28 bases. This CDR3 has 18 amino acids. Looked up from germline, CDR1 is TVYSNPD and CDR2 is GDNSRS (reference sequence). CDR3 DNA: TGTGCCCACGGCCTTCCTCAAGGTTCTGGGGATCACACCGATAAACTCATCTTT. Its protein is CAHGLPQGSGDHTDKLIF.

This clone is termed large. The chain employs TRDV1 and TRDJ1, with D perhaps matching TRDD3 (8 bases). The V and J ends lost 3 bases and 6 bases respectively, with 38 bases between them. CDR3 length: 22 amino acids. Germline V gene lookup returns CDR1 TSWWSYY and CDR2 QGS. The CDR3 region is CALGDPFLRSGGAHLFRYKLIF. CDR3 sequence (DNA): TGTGCTCTTGGGGACCCTTTCCTACGGTCTGGGGGAGCCCACCTGTTCAGATATAAACTCATCTTT.

In this sample, this clone turned up a few times. A much more abundant neighbour one base away suggests this may be a read error. The chain combines TRDV1 with TRDJ1, with TRDD3 matching 10 bases. Germline V gives CDR1 TSWWSYY, CDR2 QGS. This CDR3 is built from 21 residues. The CDR3 sequence is CALGEPLLPPGGIRWSDKPIF. CDR3 sequence (DNA): TGTGCTCTTGGGGAACCCCTCCTCCCCCCTGGGGGGATACGGTGGTCCGATAAACCCATCTTT.

By share, this clone counts as large (0.1 to 1%). The identical CDR3 is also encoded by other nucleotide sequences in the sample. The chain joins TRDV1 to TRDJ1; D could derive from TRDD2 or TRDD3 (8 bases each). The CDR3 spans 22 residues. V lost 1 base to trimming and J lost 6 bases, with 36 bases between them. Germline CDR1 is TSWWSYY and CDR2 is QGS. CDR3: CALGERGGFLRFRTGGSNKLIF. The CDR3 DNA reads TGTGCTCTTGGGGAACGGGGAGGCTTCCTACGATTCCGCACTGGGGGCAGTAATAAACTCATCTTT.

This clone was detected only once. A far bigger clonotype differs at one base, so this is likely a read error. The chain carries TRDV1 and TRDJ1; TRDD3 matches 11 bases. TCRdb does not report a J gene; here it was assigned by matching the DNA to germline references. The length of the CDR3 is 20 residues. With 2 bases clipped from V and 2 bases from J, the junction kept 16 bases outside the gene matches. The germline gives CDR1 TSWWSYY, CDR2 QGS. CDR3 amino acids: CALGEIQGYCGGYATDKLIF. DNA of the CDR3: TGTGCTCTTGGGGAAATCCAGGGGTATTGTGGGGGATACGCGACCGATAAACTCATCTTT.